A single sample gave rise to the 23 T cell receptor beta chains below, sequenced in a study of cytomegalovirus exposure and HLA in healthy donors. The study ran its PCR with 60 Vbeta and 13 Jbeta primers. Libraries were prepared by immunoSEQ multiplex PCR; TCRdb keeps only in-frame clonotypes and omits some of them. The sample has about 250,000 clones; more than 70% are singletons. The specimen was PBMCs. Receptor source: a boy aged 5-17 years in good health and CMV-seronegative.

This sequence joins TRBV18 and TRBJ1-1, with 10 bases matching TRBD1. CDR1 is KGHSH and CDR2 is LQKENI in the germline V gene. V lost 6 bases to trimming and J lost 4 bases; unmatched junction nucleotides: 11. The CDR3 sequence is 16 residues long. CDR3 loop: CASSYVPDRGVTEAFF. CDR3 nucleotide sequence: TGTGCCAGCTCCTATGTCCCGGACAGGGGGGTCACTGAAGCTTTCTTT. Together with reference TRBV18 and TRBJ1-1, the CDR3 gives the full variable domain: NAGVMQNPRHLVRRRGQEARLRCSPMKGHSHVYWYRQLPEEGLKFMVYLQKENIIDESGMPKERFSAEFPKEGPSILRIQQVVRGDSAAYFCASSYVPDRGVTEAFFGQGTRLTVV.

The rearrangement uses TRBV19 and TRBJ1-2; 7 nucleotides agree with TRBD1. The junction had 8 bases not matched to a gene; V was cut back by 6 bases and J by 1 base. This CDR3 is built from 15 residues. CDR1 LNHDA and CDR2 SQIVND come from the germline V gene (reference sequence). DNA of the CDR3: TGTGCCAGTAGCCTCTCCCGGGACAGTAACTATGGCTACACCTTC. It translates to CASSLSRDSNYGYTF.

The genes are TRBV5-1 and TRBJ2-5; weak D call: TRBD2 (6 bases). The germline CDR1 and CDR2 sequences are SGHRS and YFSETQ. Between the trimmed V and J ends, which lost 0 bases and 2 bases, there was a span of 8 bases. CDR3 length equals 14 residues. The CDR3: CASSLAGEQETQYF. In DNA, the CDR3 is TGCGCCAGCAGCTTGGCGGGGGAACAAGAGACCCAGTACTTC.

V is TRBV9 and J is TRBJ1-2; 10 bases align to TRBD1. Germline trimming cut 3 bases from V and 7 bases from J; bases unmatched to any gene: 9. Germline-derived CDR1 and CDR2 are SGDLS and YYNGEE. CDR3 length: 15 amino acids. In nucleotides, the CDR3 is TGTGCCAGCAGCGCGTCTGACAGGGGGCGGACTGGCTACACCTTC. It translates to CASSASDRGRTGYTF. The full variable domain, its missing parts supplied by reference TRBV9 and TRBJ1-2, is DSGVTQTPKHLITATGQRVTLRCSPRSGDLSVYWYQQSLDQGLQFLIQYYNGEERAKGNILERFSAQQFPDLHSELNLSSLELGDSALYFCASSASDRGRTGYTFGSGTRLTVV.

The chain employs TRBV6-5 and TRBJ2-1; 7 nucleotides agree with TRBD2. The V segment lost 6 bases and the J segment 8 bases; nucleotides outside the gene matches: 13. This CDR3 contains 15 residues. CDR1 MNHEY and CDR2 SVGAGI come from the germline V gene. In nucleotides, the CDR3 is TGTGCCAGCAGCCCGTTTGGCGGGGGAGGGCATGAGCAGTTCTTC. Amino acid sequence: CASSPFGGGGHEQFF.

The V call is TRBV25-1, the J call TRBJ2-1; weak D call: TRBD2 (6 bases). CDR1 and CDR2 from the germline V gene are MGHDK and SYGVNS. V was trimmed by 2 bases and J by 4 bases, leaving 9 bases between them. There are 14 residues in the CDR3. The CDR3 spells CASSENSGYNEQFF. CDR3 DNA: TGTGCCAGCAGTGAAAATAGCGGTTACAATGAGCAGTTCTTC.

In this sample, this clone turned up a few times. The chain is built from TRBV25-1 and TRBJ1-1; 7 positions agree with TRBD1. V gave up 1 base and J gave up 4 bases; unmatched junction bases: 6. CDR1 and CDR2 (germline): MGHDK, SYGVNS. The CDR3 sequence is 15 residues long. CDR3 in amino acids: CASSEFGQGGTEAFF. CDR3 bases: TGTGCCAGCAGTGAATTCGGGCAGGGGGGCACTGAAGCTTTCTTT.

The chain carries TRBV11-3 and TRBJ2-7; 7 bases fit TRBD1. CDR3 length: 16 residues. V was pared by 1 base and J by 3 bases, with 9 bases of the junction left unmatched. Germline CDR1 reads SGHNT; CDR2 reads YENEEA. DNA for the CDR3: TGTGCCAGCAGCTTAGGTTTCTCGACAGGGCGCTACGAGCAGTACTTC. It codes for CASSLGFSTGRYEQYF.

J is TRBJ2-7 and V is TRBV2; 8 bases agree with TRBD2. V was clipped by 5 bases and J by 4 bases; unmatched bases: 10. Per germline, CDR1 SNHLY and CDR2 FYNNEI. This CDR3 comprises 15 residues. The CDR3 loop reads CASSPGSGSWYEQYF. CDR3 nucleotide sequence: TGTGCCAGCAGTCCGGGCAGCGGGAGTTGGTACGAGCAGTACTTC.

The chain uses TRBV27 and TRBJ2-6; maybe TRBD1 (6 bases). CDR3 length equals 16 residues. V was pared by 5 bases and J by 1 base, with 12 bases between. CDR1 and CDR2 (germline): MNHEY, SMNVEV (reference sequence). This CDR3 reads CASSPRTASGANVLTF. CDR3 DNA sequence: TGTGCCAGCAGTCCCAGGACAGCATCTGGGGCCAACGTCCTGACTTTC.

The V gene is TRBV11-2, the J gene TRBJ2-7; TRBD2 agrees at 8 bases. V dropped 6 bases and J dropped 1; count of bases not matched to a gene: 14. CDR1 and CDR2 (germline): SGHAT, FQNNGV. The CDR3 length is 17 residues. The CDR3 coding sequence is TGTGCCAGCAGGCCACCGGGGGGGGGAGTCGGGTCCTACGAGCAGTACTTC. Protein product: CASRPPGGGVGSYEQYF.

This rearrangement joins TRBV27 to TRBJ2-7; 7 nucleotides agree with TRBD1. The CDR3 sequence is 14 residues long. The V gene's germline CDR1 is MNHEY and CDR2 SMNVEV (reference sequence). J lost 0 bases, V lost 6 bases, and 5 bases had no gene match. CDR3 protein: CASRPGQSSYEQYF. Written as DNA, the CDR3 is TGTGCCAGCAGACCGGGACAGAGCTCCTACGAGCAGTACTTC.

The chain joins TRBV6-1 to TRBJ1-1; D possibly corresponds to TRBD1 (5 bases). V gave up 3 bases and J gave up 4 bases, with 9 bases separating them. The V gene's germline CDR1 is MNHNS and CDR2 SASEGT. There are 13 residues in the CDR3. CDR3 residues: CASSEQGGTEAFF. Here the CDR3 DNA reads TGTGCCAGCAGTGAGCAGGGAGGCACTGAAGCTTTCTTT.

The chain links TRBV5-1 to TRBJ1-2, with D perhaps TRBD1 (6 bases). CDR3 length: 14 residues. CDR1 is SGHRS, CDR2 YFSETQ, per germline. V lost 3 bases, J lost 4 bases, and 13 bases lay in between. CDR3 region: CASSSGTSAYGYTF. In DNA, the CDR3 is TGCGCCAGCAGCTCAGGGACATCCGCCTATGGCTACACCTTC.

This rearrangement joins TRBV6-1 to TRBJ1-1; D is possibly TRBD1 (5 bases). Germline CDR1 MNHNS, CDR2 SASEGT. Trimming stripped 2 bases from V and 1 base from J, with 14 bases between. This CDR3 comprises 16 residues. The CDR3 DNA reads TGTGCCAGCAGTGAAAACCCAGGGTTTAAGAACACTGAAGCTTTCTTT. Its protein product is CASSENPGFKNTEAFF.

The rearrangement links TRBV6-5 to TRBJ1-5; 9 nucleotides agree with TRBD1. With 2 bases clipped from V and 12 bases from J, the junction kept 8 bases outside the gene matches. CDR1 is MNHEY and CDR2 is SVGAGI in the germline V gene. The length of the CDR3 is 14 residues. DNA of the CDR3: TGTGCCAGCAGTTACGGACAGGGGTCCCGGGTCCAGCATTTT. This codes for CASSYGQGSRVQHF.

The V gene is TRBV4-1, the J gene TRBJ2-1, with 10 bases identical to TRBD1. The V segment lost 2 bases and the J segment 7 bases; nucleotides outside the gene matches: 11. CDR1 and CDR2 (germline): MGHRA, YSYEKL. The CDR3 length is 17 residues. CDR3 DNA sequence: TGCGCCAGCAGCCAACCAGGTCCGGACAGGGGGTGGAATGAGCAGTTCTTC. This codes for CASSQPGPDRGWNEQFF.

This sequence joins TRBV5-1 and TRBJ1-1; no reliable D call. V lost 5 bases to trimming and J lost 5 bases, with 13 bases between them. CDR1 is SGHRS, CDR2 YFSETQ, per germline. This CDR3 region has 13 residues. In DNA, the CDR3 is TGCGCCAGCAGACCTGACTCGATGACTGAAGCTTTCTTT. Translated, it gives CASRPDSMTEAFF. The full variable domain, rest sourced from reference TRBV5-1 and TRBJ1-1, is KAGVTQTPRYLIKTRGQQVTLSCSPISGHRSVSWYQQTPGQGLQFLFEYFSETQRNKGNFPGRFSGRQFSNSRSEMNVSTLELGDSALYLCASRPDSMTEAFFGQGTRLTVV.

The chain uses TRBV10-1 and TRBJ1-1; the D is unclear. The CDR3 totals 14 residues. Germline V gene lookup returns CDR1 WNHNN and CDR2 SYGVQD (reference sequence). Trimming removed 0 bases from V and 7 bases from J, with 12 bases in between. This CDR3 reads CASSESTTGFEAFF. The CDR3 nucleotides are TGCGCCAGCAGTGAGTCGACGACTGGATTTGAAGCTTTCTTT.

Only one count was recorded for this clone. An end of the junction does not agree with germline; a read error may underlie this. This sequence joins TRBV4-1 and TRBJ2-1, with 12 bases identical to TRBD2. This CDR3 has 15 amino acids. The V gene's germline CDR1 is MGHRA and CDR2 YSYEKL. The CDR3 sequence: CAGSRAGLAGNEQFF. CDR3 nucleotides: TGCGCCGGCAGCCGAGCGGGACTAGCGGGCAATGAGCAGTTCTTC.

V and J are TRBV6-1 and TRBJ1-1; D gene uncertain. The ends were cut back, 2 bases at V and 0 bases at J, with 4 bases in the middle. Germline V lookup: CDR1 MNHNS, CDR2 SASEGT. The CDR3 runs to 13 residues. This CDR3 reads CASSETLNTEAFF. In DNA form, the CDR3 reads TGTGCCAGCAGTGAAACACTGAACACTGAAGCTTTCTTT.

This clone appeared once. Here the CDR3 reads CAWQATHEQYF. CDR3 DNA: TGTGCCTGGCAGGCGACCCACGAGCAGTACTTC. The chain recombines TRBV30 with TRBJ2-7; D uncertain. Trimming stripped 5 bases from V and 5 bases from J, with 10 bases between. In germline, CDR1 is GTSNPN, CDR2 SVGIG (reference sequence). CDR3 length: 11 amino acids.

V usage is TRBV5-1 and J usage is TRBJ2-5; 7 bases line up with TRBD2. The trim removed 4 bases at V and 7 bases at J, leaving 13 bases unmatched. The CDR3 spans 15 residues. Germline V gene lookup returns CDR1 SGHRS and CDR2 YFSETQ. Here the CDR3 DNA reads TGCGCCAGCAGCCGGAGCGGGGTAGCCGAGGGGACCCAGTACTTC. The encoded protein is CASSRSGVAEGTQYF.